Included here is one T cell receptor beta chain sequence, with context. Antigen specificity is unknown. Genomic DNA from each subset was divided evenly over several immunoSEQ plates. Generated by immunoSEQ multiplex PCR, the TCRdb table keeps only in-frame clones and is missing some. The table has millions of clones, approximately 94% seen once. The sample belongs to a study of shared clonotypes between healthy human individuals. The CDR3 has 16 amino acids. The V gene lost 0 bases and the J gene lost 3 bases, with 14 bases spanning the gap. Germline lookup yields CDR1 LGHNA and CDR2 YSLEER. Study findings and constraints: For naive CD4 cells, around 5.1% of clonotypes were shared across a handful of donors. Relative to their counterparts shared across all four donors, non-shared clonotypes exhibited diminished generation probabilities.

Naive CD8 cells, CD45RO-negative and positively selected for CCR7, excluded terminally differentiated effector memory CD45RA+ cells. The sequenced material came from naive CD8+ T cells sorted from blood. This clonotype originated in a man between 18 and 29 years old in good health. This chain links TRBV4-3 with TRBJ1-2; no reliable D call. The CDR3 sequence is CASSQDLFSTDYGYTF. The DNA for the CDR3 is TGCGCCAGCAGCCAAGATTTGTTTTCTACGGACTATGGCTACACCTTC.